One sample yielded the 11 T cell receptor beta chains listed below, sequenced in a study of T cells in Graves' hyperthyroidism and ophthalmopathy. TCR beta CDR3 regions were amplified from RNA transcripts. The HTBI set primed first-round TCR CDR3 RT-PCR. TCRdb redid the calling of the multiplex PCR reads with MiXCR, one entry per CDR3 protein. The sample has more than 500,000 distinct CDR3 sequences, 15% to 20% seen once. Sequenced input: blood. The receptors were gathered from a woman aged 30 to 39 with Graves' ophthalmopathy.

This clonotype was seen only a few times. The chain joins TRBV11-3 to TRBJ2-1, with 8 bases matching TRBD1. From germline, CDR1 is SGHNT and CDR2 YENEEA. The CDR3 is 12 amino acids. V dropped 5 bases and J dropped 9; count of bases not matched to a gene: 3. The CDR3 region has the DNA TGTGCCAGCAGCGACAGGGGCAGTGAGCAGTTCTTC. This encodes CASSDRGSEQFF.

This clonotype was seen many times. The chain uses TRBV24-1 and TRBJ2-2; D not certain. The V gene's germline CDR1 is KGHDR and CDR2 SFDVKD. Trimming took 7 bases from V and 5 from J, leaving 10 bases between them. This CDR3 contains 13 residues. The CDR3 sequence is CATSGEGTGELFF. CDR3 nucleotides: TGTGCCACCAGCGGAGAAGGGACCGGGGAGCTGTTTTTT.

This clonotype appeared many times. The V and J genes are TRBV3-1 and TRBJ2-2; D uncertain. CDR3 length: 16 amino acids. Trimming removed 5 bases from V and 1 base from J, with 14 bases in between. CDR1 is LGHDT, CDR2 YNNKEL, per germline (reference sequence). The CDR3 DNA reads as TGTGCCAGCAGCTCAAGGACCCATCTGAACACCGGGGAGCTGTTTTTT. Its protein product is CASSSRTHLNTGELFF. Looking up the rest from reference TRBV3-1 and TRBJ2-2 gives the full variable domain: DTAVSQTPKYLVTQMGNDKSIKCEQNLGHDTMYWYKQDSKKFLKIMFSYNNKELIINETVPNRFSPKSPDKAHLNLHINSLELGDSAVYFCASSSRTHLNTGELFFGEGSRLTVL.

The chain's CDR3 is CASSQNRAGELFF. CDR3 in DNA: TGTGCCAGCAGCCAGAACCGGGCCGGGGAGCTGTTTTTT. The chain uses TRBV7-2 and TRBJ2-2; D gene uncertain. Looked up from germline, CDR1 is SGHTA and CDR2 is FQGNSA. V was cut by 5 bases and J by 6 bases, with 10 bases left in between. The CDR3 sequence is 13 residues long.

This clonotype was counted at least ten times. The genes are TRBV5-6 and TRBJ2-2; D is unclear. The germline CDR1 and CDR2 sequences are SGHDT and YYEEEE. This CDR3 has 16 amino acids. V was trimmed by 4 bases and J by 0 bases, leaving 13 bases between them. The CDR3 here is CASSPLWVTNTGELFF. CDR3 DNA sequence: TGTGCCAGCAGCCCCCTTTGGGTAACGAACACCGGGGAGCTGTTTTTT.

This clonotype was counted once. The V and J genes are TRBV27 and TRBJ2-7; 9 bases are a match to TRBD2. Germline V gives CDR1 MNHEY, CDR2 SMNVEV (reference sequence). Trimming removed 5 bases from V and 3 bases from J; junction bases left unmatched: 11. CDR3 length: 16 residues. The chain's CDR3 is CASSGGTSGPFYEQYF. CDR3 sequence (DNA): TGTGCCAGCAGTGGAGGAACTAGCGGGCCATTCTACGAGCAGTACTTC.

This clonotype was detected many times. The chain combines TRBV7-2 with TRBJ1-5; 11 nucleotides agree with TRBD1. The V gene's germline CDR1 is SGHTA and CDR2 FQGNSA. This CDR3 region has 18 residues. Losses at the gene ends were 1 base for V and 2 bases for J; bases not matched to a gene: 7. The CDR3 DNA sequence: TGTGCCAGCAGCTTAGAGGGACAGGGGGTAGTCGGCAATCAGCCCCAGCATTTT. Encoded protein: CASSLEGQGVVGNQPQHF.

V usage is TRBV20-1 and J usage is TRBJ2-2, with D perhaps matching TRBD1 (6 bases). Trimming shortened V by 3 bases and J by 6 bases, and 20 bases separated the two germline ends. This CDR3 has 16 amino acids. Germline lookup yields CDR1 DFQATT and CDR2 SNEGSKA (reference sequence). CDR3 residues: CSASRPGAFLAGELFF. The CDR3 DNA is TGCAGTGCTAGTAGGCCAGGGGCCTTTTTAGCCGGGGAGCTGTTTTTT.

To note about this clonotype: It may be a read error: a sequence one base away is much more abundant. The genes are TRBV20-1 and TRBJ2-3, with D perhaps TRBD2 (5 bases). CDR1 DFQATT and CDR2 SNEGSKA come from the germline V gene (reference sequence). This CDR3 has 16 amino acids. CDR3 nucleotides: TGCAGTACTAGAGATCCCCCTCTCGGGAGCACAGATACGCAGTATTTT. It codes for CSTRDPPLGSTDTQYF.

This clonotype was seen many times. At one end the junction does not follow the germline gene, possibly because of a read error. V gene TRBV28 combines with J gene TRBJ2-1, with D unresolved. The CDR3 consists of 13 residues. The germline V gene encodes CDR1 MDHEN and CDR2 SYDVKM. The CDR3 region is CATSKPTYNEQFF. As DNA, the CDR3 is TGTGCCACCAGTAAACCAACCTACAATGAGCAGTTCTTC.

This chain joins TRBV13 and TRBJ2-7, with D perhaps matching TRBD1 or TRBD2 (5 bases each). Germline V gene lookup returns CDR1 PRHDT and CDR2 FYEKMQ (reference sequence). This CDR3 contains 14 residues. V lost 5 bases and J 1 base, leaving 12 bases between the germline ends. In DNA, the CDR3 is TGTGCCAGCAGCCCCGGGGACGGATCCTACGAGCAGTACTTC. It specifies CASSPGDGSYEQYF.